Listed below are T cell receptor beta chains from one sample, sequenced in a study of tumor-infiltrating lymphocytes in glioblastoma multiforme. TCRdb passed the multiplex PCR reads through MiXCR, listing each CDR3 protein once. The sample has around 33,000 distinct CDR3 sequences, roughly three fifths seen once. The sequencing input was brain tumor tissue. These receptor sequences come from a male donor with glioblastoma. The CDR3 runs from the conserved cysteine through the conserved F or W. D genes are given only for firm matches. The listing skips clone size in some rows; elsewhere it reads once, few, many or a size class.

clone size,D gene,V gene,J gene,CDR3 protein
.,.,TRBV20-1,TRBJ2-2,CSARGALDGELFF
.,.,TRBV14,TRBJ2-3,CASSQDATRSSTDTQYF
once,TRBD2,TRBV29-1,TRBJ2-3,CSVELPGGPNTQYF
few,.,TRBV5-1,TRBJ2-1,CASSAGTGTLLNEQFF
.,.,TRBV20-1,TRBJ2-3,CSAQAALLGGTDTRYF
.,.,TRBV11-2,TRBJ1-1,CASLGLRDTEAFF
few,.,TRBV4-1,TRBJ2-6,CASRLTGGGGANVLTF
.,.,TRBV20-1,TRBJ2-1,CSARSRVSNEQFF
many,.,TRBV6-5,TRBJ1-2,CASSKGDILGGYTF
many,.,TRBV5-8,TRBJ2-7,CASSPRIYEQYF
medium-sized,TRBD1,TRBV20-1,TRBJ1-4,CSAPVDQGVGEKLFF
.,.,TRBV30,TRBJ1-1,CAWISLGNTEAFF
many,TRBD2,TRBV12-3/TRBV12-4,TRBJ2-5,CASSLRGEETQYF
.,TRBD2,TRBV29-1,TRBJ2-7,CSVDGLAESEEYF
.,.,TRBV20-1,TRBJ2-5,CSARDMRETQYF
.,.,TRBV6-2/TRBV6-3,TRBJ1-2,CASRRGPQSYGYTF
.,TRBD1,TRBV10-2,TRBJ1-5,CGGRPLATGDQLQHF
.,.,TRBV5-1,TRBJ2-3,CASWWGDTQYF
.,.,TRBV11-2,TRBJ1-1,CAGSLDRHNIEASF
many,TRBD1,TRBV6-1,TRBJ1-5,CARTGGNQPQHF
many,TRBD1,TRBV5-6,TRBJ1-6,CASTRTGDNSPLHF
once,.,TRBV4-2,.,CASTLLVDFTDTQHF
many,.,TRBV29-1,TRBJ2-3,CSVKGPSGSRDTQYF
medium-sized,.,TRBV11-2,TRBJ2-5,CASSLFGSNQETQYF
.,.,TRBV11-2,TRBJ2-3,CASSLGVQDTQYF
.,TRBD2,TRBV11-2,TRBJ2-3,CSSLRGGVTDMQYF
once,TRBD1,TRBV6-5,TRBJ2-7,CASSPLRDSSYEQYF
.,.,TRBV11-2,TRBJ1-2,CASSLDPAGYGYTF
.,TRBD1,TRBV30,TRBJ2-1,CAWSRTGNPNEQFF
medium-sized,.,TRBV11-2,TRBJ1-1,CASSLTRFTEAFF
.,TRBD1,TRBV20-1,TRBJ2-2,CSARKQGSTGELLF
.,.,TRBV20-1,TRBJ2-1,CSPLSILGGQFF
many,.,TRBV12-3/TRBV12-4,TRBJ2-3,CASSSSTDTQYF
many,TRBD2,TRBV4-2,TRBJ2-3,CASSQEKLAGVDTQYF
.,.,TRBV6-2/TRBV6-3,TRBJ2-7,CASTEIGANEQYF
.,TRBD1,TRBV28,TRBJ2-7,CASSTQGAIYGQYF
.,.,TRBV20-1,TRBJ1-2,CSARDRTGGGYTF
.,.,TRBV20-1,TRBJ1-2,CSASTGDYGYTF
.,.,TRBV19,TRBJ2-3,CASSWDGASTDTQYF
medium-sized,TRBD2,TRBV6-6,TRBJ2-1,CASSYQTSGEGLSSYNEQFF
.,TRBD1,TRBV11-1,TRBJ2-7,CASSLVGLDRRYEQYF
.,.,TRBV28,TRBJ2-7,CASSIHYEQYF
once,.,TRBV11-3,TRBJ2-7,CASSLVVGARTYEQYF
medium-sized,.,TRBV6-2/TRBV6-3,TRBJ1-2,CASRRDPASGYTF
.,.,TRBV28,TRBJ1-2,CASRVGGAANYGYTF
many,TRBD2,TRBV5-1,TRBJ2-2,CASSFIAGGQDGELFF
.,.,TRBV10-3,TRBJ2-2,CAISAGTGYTRELFF
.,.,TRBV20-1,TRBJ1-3,CSAWLGGQGNTIYF
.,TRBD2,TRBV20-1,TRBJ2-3,CSASRPGLVGGPISTDTQYF